These 29 T cell receptor beta chains came from one sample sequenced in a study of radiation and T cells in renal cell carcinoma. Measured with immunoSEQ multiplex PCR; TCRdb has only the in-frame clones, and not every one. The table records tens of thousands of clones, about 84% of them present only once. Time point denoted: blood 2 weeks post-SBRT. Regarding treatment: 15 Gy SBRT to primary tumor, nephrectomy 4 weeks later. The material sequenced was blood, taken from a patient whose treatment included radiotherapy and nephrectomy. The receptor set was obtained from a man aged 55 to 69 with renal cell carcinoma.

The V call is TRBV6-5, the J call TRBJ1-3; maybe TRBD1 (5 bases). Germline V gene sequence: CDR1 MNHEY, CDR2 SVGAGI. Trimming left V 2 bases short and J 0 bases short, with 8 bases between. The CDR3 covers 15 residues. In DNA form, the CDR3 reads TGTGCCAGCAGTTACGACAGCTTCTCTGGAAACACCATATATTTT. It encodes CASSYDSFSGNTIYF.

The rearrangement joins TRBV11-2 to TRBJ2-2; TRBD2 matches 11 bases. This CDR3 is 15 amino acids long. CDR1 SGHAT and CDR2 FQNNGV come from the germline V gene. The ends lost 5 bases at V and 6 bases at J; junction bases unmatched: 5. CDR3 amino acids: CASSLSGRGAGELFF. The CDR3, as DNA: TGTGCCAGCAGCCTTAGCGGGAGGGGTGCCGGGGAGCTGTTTTTT.

The chain combines TRBV7-8 with TRBJ2-7; TRBD1 or TRBD2 may be the D gene (5 bases each). CDR3 length equals 15 residues. V lost 5 bases and J 6 bases, leaving 20 bases between the germline ends. Germline V lookup: CDR1 SGHVS, CDR2 FQNEAQ. The DNA for the CDR3 is TGTGCCAGCAGCCCTTGGGACGGGGAAACCCCCGAGCAGTACTTC. Amino acids: CASSPWDGETPEQYF.

This clone appeared a few times. The chain employs TRBV29-1 and TRBJ2-7, with D maybe TRBD1 (7 bases). This CDR3 region has 13 residues. The germline gives CDR1 SQVTM, CDR2 ANQGSEA. The ends were cut back, 6 bases at V and 7 bases at J, with 19 bases in the middle. Here the CDR3 reads CSVRPTGAGEQYF. The DNA for the CDR3 is TGCAGCGTCCGGCCCACAGGGGCGGGGGAGCAGTACTTC.

This chain links TRBV29-1 with TRBJ2-7, with 7 bases that match TRBD2. Germline values: CDR1 SQVTM, CDR2 ANQGSEA. The CDR3 runs to 14 residues. J gave up 3 bases and V 4 bases, and 9 bases lay outside the gene matches. CDR3 nucleotides: TGCAGCGTTGCAGGAGCTAGCGGACTCTACGAGCAGTACTTC. Residues: CSVAGASGLYEQYF.

The rearrangement uses TRBV29-1 and TRBJ1-2; no clear D. This CDR3 region has 13 residues. Trimming removed 4 bases from V and 6 bases from J, with 15 bases in between. Germline assignment: CDR1 SQVTM and CDR2 ANQGSEA. CDR3 sequence reads: CSVVDSGGDGYTF. In nucleotides, the CDR3 is TGCAGCGTTGTAGATTCGGGTGGGGATGGCTACACCTTC.

V is TRBV7-9 and J is TRBJ2-7; 7 bases agree with TRBD2. The germline V gene has CDR1 SEHNR and CDR2 FQNEAQ (reference sequence). The CDR3 consists of 12 residues. The ends lost 5 bases at V and 3 bases at J; junction bases unmatched: 1. This CDR3 is CASSRDYYEQYF. In DNA, the CDR3 is TGTGCCAGCAGCCGGGACTACTACGAGCAGTACTTC.

The gene calls are TRBV19 and TRBJ1-6, with 10 bases lining up with TRBD1. The CDR3 extends over 15 amino acids. V shed 3 bases and J 7 bases; nucleotides not matched to a gene: 3. Germline V lookup: CDR1 LNHDA, CDR2 SQIVND (reference sequence). This CDR3 is CASSIGQGGNSPLHF. The CDR3 DNA sequence: TGTGCCAGTAGTATCGGACAGGGGGGGAATTCACCCCTCCACTTT.

The chain links TRBV15 to TRBJ2-7, with 7 bases matching TRBD1. The CDR3 has 16 amino acids. Germline assignment: CDR1 LNHNV and CDR2 YYDKDF (reference sequence). V dropped 5 bases and J dropped 6; count of bases not matched to a gene: 16. The CDR3 DNA reads as TGTGCCACCAGCCCACCAGACCACGTGGCAGGGGGCGAGCAGTACTTC. As protein: CATSPPDHVAGGEQYF.

The V gene is TRBV10-3, the J gene TRBJ2-3; D is uncertain. CDR3 size: 15 residues. Trimming pared 3 bases from V and 4 bases from J, leaving 14 bases between. Germline assignment: CDR1 ENHRY and CDR2 SYGVKD. The CDR3 nucleotides read TGTGCCATCAGTGACCGCCTGGCCGCCCCAGATACGCAGTATTTT. Amino acid sequence: CAISDRLAAPDTQYF.

DNA for the CDR3: TGTGCCAGCACCACTACGGGGGCGACAGCTTTCTTT. Protein sequence: CASTTTGATAFF. The chain is built from TRBV2 and TRBJ1-1; D possibly corresponds to TRBD1 (6 bases). The CDR3 length is 12 residues. Germline CDR1 SNHLY, CDR2 FYNNEI. Trimming took 7 bases from V and 10 from J, leaving 16 bases between them.

The chain joins TRBV7-6 to TRBJ2-3, with D possibly TRBD1 on 6 matching bases. V was trimmed by 1 base and J by 3 bases, leaving 11 bases between them. Germline CDR1 reads SGHVS; CDR2 reads FNYEAQ. The CDR3 runs to 15 residues. The CDR3 nucleotides are TGTGCCAGCAGCTTAGAGGGCAGGGGAACAGATACGCAGTATTTT. This codes for CASSLEGRGTDTQYF.

The chain uses TRBV27 and TRBJ2-2; 8 nucleotides line up with TRBD1. Germline CDR1 and CDR2: MNHEY and SMNVEV (reference sequence). The V gene end was trimmed by 5 bases and the J gene end by 3 bases; junction bases not matched to a gene: 11. This CDR3 has 17 amino acids. The DNA for the CDR3 is TGTGCCAGCAGTGCAGAGGCAGGGGGCAAATACACCGGGGAGCTGTTTTTT. Its protein product is CASSAEAGGKYTGELFF.

This chain joins TRBV5-1 and TRBJ2-3, with D unclear. Germline V CDR1 and CDR2: SGHRS, YFSETQ. Trimming removed 2 bases at V and 5 bases at J, with 12 bases between. The CDR3 totals 14 residues. CDR3 coding DNA: TGCGCCAGCAGCTTAAGTAGTTATGTAGATACGCAGTATTTT. This codes for CASSLSSYVDTQYF.

J is TRBJ2-7 and V is TRBV1. TRBV1 is marked as a pseudogene. The CDR3 loop spans 15 amino acids. As DNA, the CDR3 is TGCACCAGCAGCCAAGACGGGCTAAGAACCTACGAGCAGTACTTC. It yields the protein CTSSQDGLRTYEQYF.

The chain combines TRBV2 with TRBJ2-5; 9 bases align to TRBD1. This CDR3 contains 15 residues. CDR1 is SNHLY, CDR2 FYNNEI, per germline. With 7 bases clipped from V and 4 bases from J, the junction kept 10 bases outside the gene matches. The CDR3 DNA is TGTGCCAGCAACCAGGACAGGGGTGAAGGAGAGACCCAGTACTTC. Protein product: CASNQDRGEGETQYF.

Only a few counts were recorded for this clone. CDR3 residues: CASMPYQDNEQFF. As DNA, the CDR3 is TGTGCCAGCATGCCCTACCAAGACAATGAGCAGTTCTTC. V usage is TRBV9 and J usage is TRBJ2-1; D gene uncertain. Germline V gene data show CDR1 as SGDLS and CDR2 as YYNGEE. Trimming took 6 bases from V and 5 from J, leaving 12 bases between them. This CDR3 has 13 residues.

The rearrangement links TRBV9 to TRBJ2-5; possibly TRBD2 for D (6 bases). Germline CDR1 is SGDLS and CDR2 is YYNGEE. The CDR3 covers 16 residues. Trimming stripped 1 base from V and 3 bases from J, with 16 bases between. The CDR3 DNA follows: TGTGCCAGCAGCGTAATCACCCGGGAGTTCGAAGAGACCCAGTACTTC. It encodes CASSVITREFEETQYF.

The V and J genes are TRBV13 and TRBJ1-1, with D perhaps matching TRBD1 (5 bases). This CDR3 is 15 amino acids long. The germline gives CDR1 PRHDT, CDR2 FYEKMQ (reference sequence). Trimming removed 3 bases from V and 0 bases from J, with 11 bases in between. DNA for the CDR3: TGTGCCAGCAGCTTTAACGGGGGAGTGAACACTGAAGCTTTCTTT. This sequence encodes CASSFNGGVNTEAFF.

The chain uses TRBV27 and TRBJ2-1, with D hard to call. The V end was cut by 2 bases, the J end by 4 bases, with 6 bases between. The CDR3 spans 13 residues. Per the germline V gene, CDR1 is MNHEY and CDR2 is SMNVEV (reference sequence). The CDR3 region is CASSLNHYNEQFF. CDR3 nucleotide sequence: TGTGCCAGCAGTTTAAACCATTACAATGAGCAGTTCTTC.

The chain has TRBV6-1 and TRBJ1-5, with D unclear. The V end lost 6 bases, the J end lost 4 bases, and 13 bases lay between the germline ends. This CDR3 contains 14 residues. CDR1 and CDR2 (germline): MNHNS, SASEGT. In DNA form, the CDR3 reads TGTGCCAGCAGCGGTAGGCCAGGTAATCAGCCCCAGCATTTT. It is translated as CASSGRPGNQPQHF.

The V gene is TRBV4-2, the J gene TRBJ2-3, with 10 nucleotides matching TRBD2. The ends lost 3 bases at V and 5 bases at J; junction bases unmatched: 5. Germline CDR1 LGHNA, CDR2 YNFKEQ. The CDR3 length is 15 residues. The CDR3 spells CASSQASGSVDTQYF. The CDR3 DNA reads as TGTGCCAGCAGCCAGGCTAGCGGGAGCGTAGATACGCAGTATTTT.

The chain uses TRBV7-4 and TRBJ2-7; no firm D call. V lost 0 bases, J lost 6 bases, and 6 bases lay in between. The CDR3 has 12 residues. Germline V gene lookup returns CDR1 SGHVT and CDR2 SQSDAQ. This CDR3 is CASSLALSEQYF. The CDR3 DNA sequence: TGTGCCAGCAGCTTAGCGCTTAGCGAGCAGTACTTC. The full variable domain, its missing parts supplied by reference TRBV7-4 and TRBJ2-7, is GAGVSQSPRYKVAKRGRDVALRCDSISGHVTLYWYRQTLGQGSEVLTYSQSDAQRDKSGRPSGRFSAERPERSVSTLKIQRTEQGDSAVYLCASSLALSEQYFGPGTRLTVT.

The CDR3 DNA reads as TGTGCCAGTAGTACCGGACAGGGGCAGAACACCGGGGAGCTGTTTTTT. Amino acid sequence: CASSTGQGQNTGELFF. V and J are TRBV19 and TRBJ2-2, with 9 bases fitting TRBD1. This CDR3 region has 16 residues. CDR1 is LNHDA, CDR2 SQIVND, per germline (reference sequence). The V gene end was trimmed by 4 bases and the J gene end by 1 base; junction bases not matched to a gene: 4. Full variable domain (remainder filled in from reference TRBV19 and TRBJ2-2): DGGITQSPKYLFRKEGQNVTLSCEQNLNHDAMYWYRQDPGQGLRLIYYSQIVNDFQKGDIAEGYSVSREKKESFPLTVTSAQKNPTAFYLCASSTGQGQNTGELFFGEGSRLTVL.

This chain joins TRBV9 and TRBJ2-1; 9 positions agree with TRBD2. The junction had 10 bases not matched to a gene; V was cut back by 0 bases and J by 12 bases. The germline gives CDR1 SGDLS, CDR2 YYNGEE. The CDR3 consists of 15 residues. DNA for the CDR3: TGTGCCAGCAGCGTAGAGGGACTAGCCACCGGCCGGCAGTTCTTC. Its translation is CASSVEGLATGRQFF.

This sequence joins TRBV18 and TRBJ2-7; 7 nucleotides match TRBD1. Germline CDR1 reads KGHSH; CDR2 reads LQKENI. This CDR3 has 12 residues. V gave up 8 bases and J gave up 6 bases; unmatched junction bases: 7. CDR3 sequence (DNA): TGTGCCAGCGGGAACAGGGGCGGCGAGCAGTACTTC. Its protein is CASGNRGGEQYF.

The V and J genes are TRBV19 and TRBJ2-1; TRBD2 aligns across 8 bases. Trimming at V came to 4 bases and at J to 0 bases, leaving 5 bases not matched to a gene. Per germline, CDR1 LNHDA and CDR2 SQIVND (reference sequence). This CDR3 contains 16 residues. CDR3 in amino acids: CASSTTSVGSYNEQFF. For the CDR3, the DNA is TGTGCCAGTAGTACGACTAGCGTGGGCTCCTACAATGAGCAGTTCTTC. Together with reference TRBV19 and TRBJ2-1, the CDR3 gives the full variable domain: DGGITQSPKYLFRKEGQNVTLSCEQNLNHDAMYWYRQDPGQGLRLIYYSQIVNDFQKGDIAEGYSVSREKKESFPLTVTSAQKNPTAFYLCASSTTSVGSYNEQFFGPGTRLTVL.

The V gene is TRBV2, the J gene TRBJ1-5, with TRBD1 matching 8 bases. Germline-derived CDR1 and CDR2 are SNHLY and FYNNEI. There are 17 residues in the CDR3. V dropped 7 bases and J dropped 0; count of bases not matched to a gene: 11. In DNA, the CDR3 is TGTGCCAGCAACGGACAGGGACTAGTAAATAGCAATCAGCCCCAGCATTTT. Translating it yields CASNGQGLVNSNQPQHF.

The chain carries TRBV6-5 and TRBJ2-7; TRBD2 agrees at 12 bases. CDR1 and CDR2 (germline): MNHEY, SVGAGI. V dropped 5 bases and J dropped 2; count of bases not matched to a gene: 4. There are 15 residues in the CDR3. CDR3 in DNA: TGTGCCAGCAGTCAGACTAGCGGGAGCACCTACGAGCAGTACTTC. This sequence encodes CASSQTSGSTYEQYF.